These T cell receptor beta chains were read from a single sample in a study of OX40 agonist ivuxolimab in advanced cancers. The repertoire was sequenced with immunoSEQ multiplex PCR; TCRdb's copy has only in-frame clones and lacks some. The table has 72,000 or so clones, 84% seen once. This specimen consisted of CD4+ or CD8+ T cells sorted from blood, obtained in a trial of the OX40 agonist ivuxolimab. The receptors come from an adult with an advanced solid tumor such as melanoma, head and neck, liver or kidney cancer. Both conserved end residues are part of each CDR3. D genes are given only for firm matches. Rows may omit the clone size; those that give it use once, few, many or a size class.

D gene	V gene	clone size	J gene	CDR3 DNA	CDR3 protein
NA	TRBV28	NA	TRBJ1-2	TGTGCCAGCAGGGTGAACTATGGCTACACCTTC	CASRVNYGYTF
TRBD1	TRBV7-7	NA	TRBJ2-2	TGTGCCAGCAGCTTGGGGACAGGGGCGAACACCGGGGAGCTGTTTTTT	CASSLGTGANTGELFF
NA	TRBV29-1	few	TRBJ1-1	TGCAGCGTCGGACAGTACACTGAAGCTTTCTTT	CSVGQYTEAFF
NA	TRBV7-9	NA	TRBJ1-1	TGTGCCAGCAGCTTAGGCAAGAATAGGAACACTGAAGCTTTCTTT	CASSLGKNRNTEAFF
TRBD1	TRBV7-2	NA	TRBJ1-4	TGTGCCAGCAGCCCTGGGACAGCTGAAAAACTGTTTTTT	CASSPGTAEKLFF
TRBD1	TRBV11-3	few	TRBJ2-7	TGTGCCAGCAGCTTTCGTGGGACAGGGGCCTACGAGCAGTACTTC	CASSFRGTGAYEQYF
NA	TRBV7-9	NA	TRBJ1-2	TGTGCCAGCAGCCTCCCAGAGCACTATGGCTACACCTTC	CASSLPEHYGYTF
NA	TRBV29-1	NA	TRBJ2-3	TGCAGCGCCGGGGGAACAGATACGCAGTATTTT	CSAGGTDTQYF
NA	TRBV13	few	TRBJ2-7	TGTGCCAGCAGCTTAGGGGGGACTTACTCCTACGAGCAGTACTTC	CASSLGGTYSYEQYF
NA	TRBV10-1	NA	TRBJ1-1	TGCGCCAGCAGTGCGCACCCGGGACGGATCACTGAAGCTTTCTTT	CASSAHPGRITEAFF
TRBD1	TRBV6-1	NA	TRBJ1-4	TGTGCCAGCAGTAAGGACAGGGTGGGAGAAAAACTGTTTTTT	CASSKDRVGEKLFF
NA	TRBV19	few	TRBJ1-2	TGTGCCAGTATCCGCCTAACAGGAGGGAACTATGGCTACACCTTC	CASIRLTGGNYGYTF
NA	TRBV18	few	TRBJ1-1	TGTGCCAGCTCACCCGACCTGAACACTGAAGCTTTCTTT	CASSPDLNTEAFF
NA	TRBV7-9	NA	TRBJ2-7	TGTGCCAGCAGCTTAGGCACCTACGAGCAGTACTTC	CASSLGTYEQYF
TRBD1	TRBV15	NA	TRBJ1-2	TGTGCCACCAGCAGAGAGAGGGCAGACAGGGGTAATGGCTACACCTTC	CATSRERADRGNGYTF
NA	TRBV5-4	NA	TRBJ2-7	TGTGCCAGCAGCTCAGCCACGTTCAGAAACTACGAGCAGTACTTC	CASSSATFRNYEQYF
NA	TRBV11-3	NA	TRBJ2-7	TGTGCCAGCAGCTTAGGAAACAGCTACGAGCAGTACTTC	CASSLGNSYEQYF
TRBD1	TRBV28	once	TRBJ1-4	TGTGCCAGCAGTTTTAGCAGGGGGGATGAAAAACTGTTTTTT	CASSFSRGDEKLFF
TRBD2	TRBV15	NA	TRBJ2-1	TGTGCCACCAGCAGGGTTTCTCTTAGTAGCGGGTCCTACAATGAGCAGTTCTTC	CATSRVSLSSGSYNEQFF